This note documents a single TCR beta chain sequence. Per germline, CDR1 LNHDA and CDR2 SQIVND (reference sequence). Trimming removed 5 bases from V and 4 bases from J; junction bases left unmatched: 4. CDR3 size: 15 residues. This sample is part of a study of T cell changes during pregnancy in multiple sclerosis. Assay: immunoSEQ multiplex PCR; the TCRdb copy retains only in-frame clones and omits some. The table includes about 42,000 clones, roughly 96% detected once. This clonotype originated in a female donor with multiple sclerosis, enrolled in a pregnancy study. Material: peripheral blood, obtained in the second trimester of pregnancy. This chain links TRBV19 with TRBJ2-1; 11 positions agree with TRBD2. The CDR3 spells CASSLSGGAYNEQFF. The DNA of the CDR3 is TGTGCCAGTAGTCTTAGCGGGGGGGCTTACAATGAGCAGTTCTTC. Full variable domain (rest looked up from reference TRBV19 and TRBJ2-1): DGGITQSPKYLFRKEGQNVTLSCEQNLNHDAMYWYRQDPGQGLRLIYYSQIVNDFQKGDIAEGYSVSREKKESFPLTVTSAQKNPTAFYLCASSLSGGAYNEQFFGPGTRLTVL.